These 16 T cell receptor beta chains were sequenced from one sample in a study of lymphopenia after photon versus proton radiotherapy. Clones were read by immunoSEQ multiplex PCR, and TCRdb kept only the in-frame ones, dropping some. The sample includes around 26,000 clones, 70% to 85% of them seen just once. The material sequenced was peripheral blood, taken from a patient treated with proton-based radiotherapy. Receptors originate from a woman aged 70-85 years with pancreatic cancer.

The chain employs TRBV7-1 and TRBJ2-7, with D perhaps TRBD1 (6 bases). TRBV7-1 is treated as an ORF (open reading frame) with a function not yet certain. The CDR3 length is 14 residues. V shed 7 bases and J shed 7 bases, with 20 bases lying between them. CDR3 DNA sequence: TGTGCCAGCACCTTGGACAGTGGTGTCTTGGAGCAGTACTTC. It yields the protein CASTLDSGVLEQYF.

Here the CDR3 reads CAWQMGEGVSNQPQHF. In DNA form, the CDR3 reads TGTGCCTGGCAGATGGGGGAGGGGGTAAGCAATCAGCCCCAGCATTTT. This chain connects TRBV30 to TRBJ1-5; possible D gene TRBD1, 6 bases. This CDR3 is 16 amino acids long. Between the trimmed V and J ends, which lost 5 bases and 1 base, there was a span of 18 bases. Germline lookup yields CDR1 GTSNPN and CDR2 SVGIG (reference sequence).

The chain is built from TRBV7-9 and TRBJ1-1; TRBD1 might be the D (6 bases). The ends were cut back, 6 bases at V and 0 bases at J, with 11 bases in the middle. Germline V lookup: CDR1 SEHNR, CDR2 FQNEAQ (reference sequence). The CDR3 totals 14 residues. CDR3: CASRIQGMNTEAFF. The CDR3 DNA reads TGTGCCAGCAGGATACAGGGTATGAACACTGAAGCTTTCTTT. The complete variable domain, with remaining parts taken from reference TRBV7-9 and TRBJ1-1, reads DTGVSQNPRHKITKRGQNVTFRCDPISEHNRLYWYRQTLGQGPEFLTYFQNEAQLEKSRLLSDRFSAERPKGSFSTLEIQRTEQGDSAMYLCASRIQGMNTEAFFGQGTRLTVV.

V and J are TRBV27 and TRBJ2-1; the D is unclear. This CDR3 spans 14 amino acids. Germline CDR1 MNHEY, CDR2 SMNVEV (reference sequence). V lost 1 base and J 0 bases, leaving 4 bases between the germline ends. The CDR3 region has the DNA TGTGCCAGCAGTTTATTGAGCTCCTACAATGAGCAGTTCTTC. It translates to CASSLLSSYNEQFF.

This clone was counted a single time. This rearrangement joins TRBV15 to TRBJ1-5; no reliable D call. The CDR3 contains 15 residues. Germline CDR1 is LNHNV and CDR2 is YYDKDF (reference sequence). Trimming pared 0 bases from V and 3 bases from J, leaving 9 bases between. The CDR3 sequence: CATSRDMMVNQPQHF. DNA of the CDR3: TGTGCCACCAGCAGAGATATGATGGTCAATCAGCCCCAGCATTTT. Full variable domain (remainder filled in from reference TRBV15 and TRBJ1-5): DAMVIQNPRYQVTQFGKPVTLSCSQTLNHNVMYWYQQKSSQAPKLLFHYYDKDFNNEADTPDNFQSRRPNTSFCFLDIRSPGLGDTAMYLCATSRDMMVNQPQHFGDGTRLSIL.

This clone showed up just a few times. This chain joins TRBV28 and TRBJ1-4; 7 bases are a match to TRBD1. This CDR3 has 14 residues. Germline loops: CDR1 MDHEN, CDR2 SYDVKM. The ends lost 4 bases at V and 8 bases at J; junction bases unmatched: 7. The CDR3 reads CASSSVDREEKLFF. The CDR3 DNA sequence: TGTGCCAGCAGTTCAGTTGACAGGGAGGAAAAACTGTTTTTT. The full variable domain, in which reference TRBV28 and TRBJ1-4 provide the parts outside the CDR3, is DVKVTQSSRYLVKRTGEKVFLECVQDMDHENMFWYRQDPGLGLRLIYFSYDVKMKEKGDIPEGYSVSREKKERFSLILESASTNQTSMYLCASSSVDREEKLFFGSGTQLSVL.

This clone came up a few times. V and J are TRBV7-8 and TRBJ2-5, with D possibly TRBD1 on 6 matching bases. The germline V gene has CDR1 SGHVS and CDR2 FQNEAQ. The V gene lost 0 bases and the J gene lost 1 base, with 9 bases spanning the gap. This CDR3 contains 15 residues. Here the CDR3 DNA reads TGTGCCAGCAGCTTAGCCGGGACAATCCAAGAGACCCAGTACTTC. Its translation: CASSLAGTIQETQYF.

This clone was seen more than once but under ten times. The chain combines TRBV9 with TRBJ2-7; no firm D call. V shed 0 bases and J shed 5 bases, with 6 bases lying between them. The CDR3 totals 12 residues. Germline V gives CDR1 SGDLS, CDR2 YYNGEE. In DNA form, the CDR3 reads TGTGCCAGCAGCGTAGATGGGAACGAGCAGTACTTC. It codes for CASSVDGNEQYF. The full variable domain, completed using reference TRBV9 and TRBJ2-7, is DSGVTQTPKHLITATGQRVTLRCSPRSGDLSVYWYQQSLDQGLQFLIQYYNGEERAKGNILERFSAQQFPDLHSELNLSSLELGDSALYFCASSVDGNEQYFGPGTRLTVT.

The J gene is TRBJ1-6, the V gene TRBV6-5, with D perhaps TRBD1 (6 bases). Trimming took off 7 bases at V and 7 bases at J, with 11 bases between the two ends. The CDR3 contains 13 residues. CDR1 and CDR2 (germline): MNHEY, SVGAGI. CDR3 DNA: TGTGCCAGCACCAGCCAGGGGAATTCACCCCTCCACTTT. Its translation: CASTSQGNSPLHF.

In its sample, this clone was seen a few times. The rearrangement uses TRBV2 and TRBJ1-5; 8 bases align to TRBD1. J lost 4 bases, V lost 6 bases, and 2 bases had no gene match. CDR1 is SNHLY and CDR2 is FYNNEI in the germline V gene. This CDR3 has 13 amino acids. CDR3 coding DNA: TGTGCCAGCAGGACAGGGGAAAATCAGCCCCAGCATTTT. It is translated as CASRTGENQPQHF. Full variable domain (remainder filled in from reference TRBV2 and TRBJ1-5): EPEVTQTPSHQVTQMGQEVILRCVPISNHLYFYWYRQILGQKVEFLVSFYNNEISEKSEIFDDQFSVERPDGSNFTLKIRSTKLEDSAMYFCASRTGENQPQHFGDGTRLSIL.

The chain joins TRBV14 to TRBJ2-6, with TRBD1 matching over 7 bases. The V gene end was trimmed by 1 base and the J gene end by 0 bases; junction bases not matched to a gene: 3. Germline CDR1 is SGHDN and CDR2 is FVKESK. There are 17 residues in the CDR3. Written as DNA, the CDR3 is TGTGCCAGCAGCCAAGGGACAGGACGCTCTGGGGCCAACGTCCTGACTTTC. Translated, it gives CASSQGTGRSGANVLTF.

The V and J genes are TRBV6-5 and TRBJ1-2; D unclear. Trimming took 0 bases from V and 4 from J, leaving 6 bases between them. This CDR3 comprises 13 residues. Germline V gene data show CDR1 as MNHEY and CDR2 as SVGAGI. CDR3 nucleotides: TGTGCCAGCAGTTACTCAGGGATCTATGGCTACACCTTC. It codes for CASSYSGIYGYTF.

The chain recombines TRBV5-1 with TRBJ2-2; D perhaps matches TRBD2 (6 bases). V gave up 4 bases and J gave up 7 bases, with 17 bases separating them. The CDR3 has 15 amino acids. The germline CDR1 and CDR2 sequences are SGHRS and YFSETQ. CDR3 bases: TGCGCCAGCAGCCGGCCGGAGGGCCGAGGCGGGGAGCTGTTTTTT. It specifies CASSRPEGRGGELFF.

The chain links TRBV11-1 to TRBJ2-1; D not certain. Germline V CDR1 and CDR2: SGHAT, FQDESV (reference sequence). The length of the CDR3 is 11 residues. The V end was cut by 0 bases, the J end by 7 bases, with 1 base between. The CDR3 region is CASSLANEQFF. The CDR3 DNA follows: TGTGCCAGCAGCTTAGCAAATGAGCAGTTCTTC.

The genes are TRBV30 and TRBJ2-7, with unresolved D. The CDR3 is 12 amino acids. The ends were cut back, 1 base at V and 7 bases at J, with 11 bases in the middle. Germline loops: CDR1 GTSNPN, CDR2 SVGIG (reference sequence). CDR3 nucleotide sequence: TGTGCCTGGAGTGCGAACTCCGAGGAGCAGTACTTC. It encodes CAWSANSEEQYF.

The CDR3 is CAWGQGDGYTF. The CDR3 nucleotides read TGTGCCTGGGGACAGGGTGACGGCTACACCTTC. This chain links TRBV30 with TRBJ1-2; 8 bases match TRBD1. Per germline, CDR1 GTSNPN and CDR2 SVGIG (reference sequence). The CDR3 is made up of 11 amino acids. The trim removed 5 bases at V and 8 bases at J, leaving 4 bases unmatched.